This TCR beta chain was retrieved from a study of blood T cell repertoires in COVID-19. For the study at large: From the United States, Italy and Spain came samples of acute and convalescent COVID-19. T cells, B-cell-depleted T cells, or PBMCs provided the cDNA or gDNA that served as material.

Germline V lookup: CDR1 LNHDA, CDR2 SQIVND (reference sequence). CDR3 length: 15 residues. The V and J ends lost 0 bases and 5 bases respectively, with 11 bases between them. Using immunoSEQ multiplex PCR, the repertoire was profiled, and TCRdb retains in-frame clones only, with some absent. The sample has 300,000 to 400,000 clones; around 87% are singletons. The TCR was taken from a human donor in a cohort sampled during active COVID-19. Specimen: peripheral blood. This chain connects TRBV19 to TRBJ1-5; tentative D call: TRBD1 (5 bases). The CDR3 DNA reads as TGTGCCAGTAGTATAGAGGGGGGTTTGCATCAGCCCCAGCATTTT. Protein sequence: CASSIEGGLHQPQHF.